The 5 T cell receptor beta chains in this list originate from one sample, sequenced in a study of shared clonotypes between healthy human individuals. TCRdb's copy holds only in-frame clones and misses some; the assay was immunoSEQ multiplex PCR. The repertoire holds over a million clones, approximately 98.5% seen once, with about 0.35% in the top ten. Sequenced: naive CD4+ T cells sorted from blood. Stated subset: CD45RA+ positively selected. All receptors come from a man aged 25 to 40 in good health.

This clone showed up just once. DNA for the CDR3: TGTGCCAGCACCCCGGGACCCCCGGCAGACACCGGGGAGCTGTTTTTT. It encodes CASTPGPPADTGELFF. This chain links TRBV2 with TRBJ2-2, with D perhaps given as TRBD1 or TRBD2 (5 bases each). Trimming pared 7 bases from V and 3 bases from J, leaving 18 bases between. Germline CDR1 and CDR2: SNHLY and FYNNEI. The CDR3 extends over 16 amino acids.

V is TRBV6-5 and J is TRBJ2-1; D is possibly TRBD2 (6 bases). Trimming removed 2 bases at V and 4 bases at J, with 9 bases between. The length of the CDR3 is 14 residues. Germline values: CDR1 MNHEY, CDR2 SVGAGI. The CDR3 protein is CASSYAGRYNEQFF. For the CDR3, the DNA is TGTGCCAGCAGTTACGCGGGGCGGTACAATGAGCAGTTCTTC.

The V and J genes are TRBV4-3 and TRBJ2-1; unclear D gene. V was clipped by 6 bases and J by 8 bases, with 14 bases between them. CDR1 and CDR2 (germline): LGHNA, YSLEER. CDR3 length equals 13 residues. CDR3 sequence (DNA): TGCGCCAGCAGGGTTATCGGTGGGCATGAGCAGTTCTTC. Its translation: CASRVIGGHEQFF.

The chain's CDR3 is CASSFIRGTGELFF. In DNA form, the CDR3 reads TGCGCCAGCAGCTTCATCAGGGGAACCGGGGAGCTGTTTTTT. The rearrangement links TRBV4-3 to TRBJ2-2; TRBD1 is a possible D gene (6 bases). The germline V gene has CDR1 LGHNA and CDR2 YSLEER. The CDR3 sequence is 14 residues long. Trimming shortened V by 5 bases and J by 5 bases, and 12 bases separated the two germline ends.

The rearrangement links TRBV5-4 to TRBJ2-3; TRBD2 matches 13 bases. Losses at the gene ends were 3 bases for V and 3 bases for J; bases not matched to a gene: 7. Germline-derived CDR1 and CDR2 are SGHNT and YYREEE (reference sequence). The CDR3 extends over 17 amino acids. In nucleotides, the CDR3 is TGTGCCAGCAGCTCTGCACTAGCGGGAGGGCATACAGATACGCAGTATTTT. It specifies CASSSALAGGHTDTQYF. Based on the CDR3 plus reference TRBV5-4 and TRBJ2-3, the full variable domain is ETGVTQSPTHLIKTRGQQVTLRCSSQSGHNTVSWYQQALGQGPQFIFQYYREEENGRGNFPPRFSGLQFPNYSSELNVNALELDDSALYLCASSSALAGGHTDTQYFGPGTRLTVL.